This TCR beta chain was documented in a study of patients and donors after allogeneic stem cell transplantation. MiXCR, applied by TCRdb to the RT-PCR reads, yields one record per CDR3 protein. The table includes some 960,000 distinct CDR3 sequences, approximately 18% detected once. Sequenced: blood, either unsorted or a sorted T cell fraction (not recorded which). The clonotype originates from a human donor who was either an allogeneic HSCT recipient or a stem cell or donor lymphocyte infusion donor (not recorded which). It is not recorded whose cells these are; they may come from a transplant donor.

The CDR3 nucleotides are TGTGCCAGCAGCGGACTAGCGGACAGCTCCTACAATGAGCAGTTCTTC. Its translation is CASSGLADSSYNEQFF. The chain joins TRBV7-9 to TRBJ2-1; 10 bases agree with TRBD2. Looked up from germline, CDR1 is SEHNR and CDR2 is FQNEAQ (reference sequence). The CDR3 runs 16 residues. Unmatched junction bases numbered 4, after V lost 5 bases and J lost 0 bases.